Listed here is a single TCR beta chain. Its specificity is not known. The data stem from a study of cytomegalovirus exposure and HLA in healthy donors. The primer mix had 60 Vbeta and 13 Jbeta primers. Sequencing used immunoSEQ multiplex PCR; TCRdb keeps in-frame clones, though not all of them. The sample includes 100,000 or so clones, around four fifths of them seen just once. Regarding the study as a whole: The classifier reportedly diagnosed cytomegalovirus status with high sensitivity and specificity. Later analysis identified about 18,000 TCR beta sequences associated with HLA alleles, using a false discovery rate threshold of 0.05. Immune exposure was documented only through CMV serostatus.

This cohort consisted of healthy bone marrow donors. V shed 5 bases and J 1 base; nucleotides not matched to a gene: 4. Looked up from germline, CDR1 is SEHNR and CDR2 is FQNEAQ (reference sequence). The CDR3 is 14 residues long. This chain connects TRBV7-9 to TRBJ2-7; TRBD1 matches at 8 bases. Sequences were obtained from PBMCs. The receptor was derived from a man in his thirties or forties in good health and CMV-seronegative. CDR3 DNA: TGTGCCAGCAGCGCCGACAGGGGTTCCTACGAGCAGTACTTC. Protein: CASSADRGSYEQYF.